Listed below are T cell receptor beta chains from one sample, sequenced in a study of blood T cell repertoires in COVID-19. Produced via immunoSEQ multiplex PCR; TCRdb's table is partial and in-frame only. The sample lists hundreds of thousands of clones; about 88% were seen once. Sequenced sample: PBMCs or T cells enriched from blood (not recorded which). The receptors shown here come from a woman between 55 and 75 years old in a cohort exposed to, infected with or recovered from COVID-19 (not recorded which). The CDR3 runs from the conserved cysteine through the conserved F or W. A D gene is named only where the DNA matches it firmly. Rows may omit the clone size; those that give it use once, few, many or a size class.

v_gene: TRBV7-2; abundance: .; d_gene: .; j_gene: TRBJ2-1; CDR3nt: TGTGCCAGCAGCCCGGGGGACGGTCCCTACAATGAGCAGTTCTTC; CDR3aa: CASSPGDGPYNEQFF
v_gene: TRBV5-4; abundance: .; d_gene: TRBD1; j_gene: TRBJ1-5; CDR3nt: TGTGCCAGCAGTTCAGGGGGTACGAGGAGCAATCAGCCCCAGCATTTT; CDR3aa: CASSSGGTRSNQPQHF
v_gene: TRBV5-4; abundance: .; d_gene: .; j_gene: TRBJ2-1; CDR3nt: TGTGCCAGCAGCTTTGGACTAAATGAGCAGTTCTTC; CDR3aa: CASSFGLNEQFF
v_gene: TRBV7-4; abundance: .; d_gene: .; j_gene: TRBJ2-7; CDR3nt: TGTGCCAGCACCAACACGGGGGTCTACGAGCAGTACTTC; CDR3aa: CASTNTGVYEQYF
v_gene: TRBV18; abundance: .; d_gene: TRBD1; j_gene: TRBJ1-1; CDR3nt: TGTGCCAGCTCAAGTCAGGGACAGGGGAACACTGAAGCTTTCTTT; CDR3aa: CASSSQGQGNTEAFF
v_gene: TRBV7-9; abundance: .; d_gene: .; j_gene: TRBJ1-4; CDR3nt: TGTGCCAGCAGCTTAGATCGAGGGACTAATGAAAAACTGTTTTTT; CDR3aa: CASSLDRGTNEKLFF
v_gene: TRBV28; abundance: .; d_gene: .; j_gene: TRBJ2-5; CDR3nt: TGTGCCAGCAGTCAGGGGGGACAAGAGACCCAGTACTTC; CDR3aa: CASSQGGQETQYF
v_gene: TRBV27; abundance: once; d_gene: .; j_gene: TRBJ1-2; CDR3nt: TGTGCCAGCAGTTTAAGTAGAAACTATGGCTACACCTTC; CDR3aa: CASSLSRNYGYTF
v_gene: TRBV28; abundance: .; d_gene: .; j_gene: TRBJ1-2; CDR3nt: TGTGCCAGCACCCTAGGGCAGAGAGGGTTTGGCTACACCTTC; CDR3aa: CASTLGQRGFGYTF
v_gene: TRBV7-8; abundance: .; d_gene: .; j_gene: TRBJ2-7; CDR3nt: TGTGCCAGCAGCAGGGAGGTTACCTACGAGCAGTACTTC; CDR3aa: CASSREVTYEQYF
v_gene: TRBV28; abundance: .; d_gene: TRBD2; j_gene: TRBJ2-7; CDR3nt: TGTGCCAGCAGTCTTAGCGGGAGCCATTCCTACGAGCAGTACTTC; CDR3aa: CASSLSGSHSYEQYF
v_gene: TRBV27; abundance: .; d_gene: TRBD1; j_gene: TRBJ1-4; CDR3nt: TGTGCCAGCAGTACAGGACAGGCGCGGGGTGAAAAACTGTTTTTT; CDR3aa: CASSTGQARGEKLFF
v_gene: TRBV2; abundance: .; d_gene: .; j_gene: TRBJ1-3; CDR3nt: TGTGCCAGCAGTAAACAGGGATACGGAAACACCATATATTTT; CDR3aa: CASSKQGYGNTIYF
v_gene: TRBV14; abundance: once; d_gene: .; j_gene: TRBJ1-1; CDR3nt: TGTGCCAGCAGCCATGGGGCGGACACTGAAGCTTTCTTT; CDR3aa: CASSHGADTEAFF
v_gene: TRBV4-1; abundance: once; d_gene: TRBD2; j_gene: TRBJ2-7; CDR3nt: TGCGCCAGCAGCCAAGAGGGCAAGCGGGGGCCCTTCGTGGAGCAGTACTTC; CDR3aa: CASSQEGKRGPFVEQYF
v_gene: TRBV19; abundance: .; d_gene: TRBD2; j_gene: TRBJ2-1; CDR3nt: TGTGCCAGTAGTGTCCGAGGTAGCGGGCATTACAATGAGCAGTTCTTC; CDR3aa: CASSVRGSGHYNEQFF
v_gene: TRBV6-2/TRBV6-3; abundance: once; d_gene: TRBD1; j_gene: TRBJ1-5; CDR3nt: TGTGCCAGCAGTAACCAACAGGGGGGAGACAATCAGCCCCAGCATTTT; CDR3aa: CASSNQQGGDNQPQHF
v_gene: TRBV6-4; abundance: .; d_gene: TRBD1; j_gene: TRBJ1-2; CDR3nt: TGTGCCAGCGGGACAGAAGAAAACTATGGCTACACCTTC; CDR3aa: CASGTEENYGYTF
v_gene: TRBV24-1; abundance: .; d_gene: TRBD1; j_gene: TRBJ1-5; CDR3nt: TGTGCCACCAGTGATAGCAGTCCGGGACAGGGGGCGAGTCAGCCCCAGCATTTT; CDR3aa: CATSDSSPGQGASQPQHF
v_gene: TRBV2; abundance: .; d_gene: .; j_gene: TRBJ2-3; CDR3nt: TGTGCCAGCAGTGGAAAAGGGAGATTCACAGATACGCAGTATTTT; CDR3aa: CASSGKGRFTDTQYF
v_gene: TRBV5-6; abundance: once; d_gene: TRBD2; j_gene: TRBJ2-7; CDR3nt: TGTGCCAGCAGCGAGGGACTAGCGGACTCCTACGAGCAGTACTTC; CDR3aa: CASSEGLADSYEQYF
v_gene: TRBV7-6; abundance: few; d_gene: TRBD1; j_gene: TRBJ1-1; CDR3nt: TGTGCCAGCAGCTTAGTTGGGGGGCCAGGGGGGACTGAAGCTTTCTTT; CDR3aa: CASSLVGGPGGTEAFF
v_gene: TRBV4-1; abundance: .; d_gene: .; j_gene: TRBJ2-7; CDR3nt: TGCGCCAGCAGCCATGATACAGGAGTCTCCTACGAGCAGTACTTC; CDR3aa: CASSHDTGVSYEQYF
v_gene: TRBV30; abundance: .; d_gene: .; j_gene: TRBJ1-1; CDR3nt: TGTGCCTGGATCGGAGCGAACACTGAAGCTTTCTTT; CDR3aa: CAWIGANTEAFF
v_gene: TRBV2; abundance: .; d_gene: .; j_gene: TRBJ1-2; CDR3nt: TGTGCCAGCAGTGTGGCACAGCAAAACTATGGCTACACCTTC; CDR3aa: CASSVAQQNYGYTF
v_gene: TRBV2; abundance: .; d_gene: .; j_gene: TRBJ2-5; CDR3nt: TGTGCCCAAGGCCGGGGCGGGATTCAAGAGACCCAGTACTTC; CDR3aa: CAQGRGGIQETQYF
v_gene: TRBV5-5; abundance: .; d_gene: .; j_gene: TRBJ2-7; CDR3nt: TGTGCCAGCAGCTTGGCCGTAACCAGGGGCGCCTACGAGCAGTACTTC; CDR3aa: CASSLAVTRGAYEQYF
v_gene: TRBV7-9; abundance: .; d_gene: TRBD1; j_gene: TRBJ1-3; CDR3nt: TGTGCCAGCAGCTTAAGCAGGACAGGGGGCCCTGGAAACACCATATATTTT; CDR3aa: CASSLSRTGGPGNTIYF
v_gene: TRBV20-1; abundance: .; d_gene: .; j_gene: TRBJ1-2; CDR3nt: TGCAGTGCTAGTATGGGGGGAAACTATGGCTACACCTTC; CDR3aa: CSASMGGNYGYTF
v_gene: TRBV7-8; abundance: .; d_gene: TRBD1; j_gene: TRBJ2-2; CDR3nt: TGTGCCAGCAGCCGGGACAGCACCGGGGAGCTGTTTTTT; CDR3aa: CASSRDSTGELFF
v_gene: TRBV24-1; abundance: .; d_gene: .; j_gene: TRBJ2-2; CDR3nt: TGTGCCACCAGTGATTTACAGGACGCGAACACCGGGGAGCTGTTTTTT; CDR3aa: CATSDLQDANTGELFF